The present T cell receptor beta chain was sequenced within a study of T cell responses to AZD1222 COVID-19 vaccine. Study outcomes and limitations: Scientists sampled the repertoires only once the peak T cell response had passed. The number of AZD1222 recipients seropositive at baseline was only five or six. Donors, mostly white British, included more females; clonal diversity was possibly underestimated.

In the case of this clone: Antigen unknown.

Data came from immunoSEQ multiplex PCR; TCRdb stores just in-frame clones and leaves some out. The table has about 120,000 clones, about 91% seen once. J lost 1 base, V lost 3 bases, and 9 bases had no gene match. The CDR3 totals 17 residues. Germline assignment: CDR1 SGHRS and CDR2 YFSETQ. The TCR originated in an adult in good health. Material: peripheral blood, obtained on day 0 of AZD1222 vaccination. This chain links TRBV5-1 with TRBJ2-5; 10 nucleotides align to TRBD2. In nucleotides, the CDR3 is TGCGCCAGCAGCTCGGGCGCTAGCGGGGGCATCCAAGAGACCCAGTACTTC. Translating gives CASSSGASGGIQETQYF.